This T cell receptor (beta chain) comes out of a study of CD8+CD57+ T cells in acquired aplastic anemia. Findings and limits, study-wide: Patients showed no significant difference from controls in CD8+ Simpson's diversity.

V gave up 9 bases and J gave up 2 bases, with 10 bases separating them. Per the germline V gene, CDR1 is SNHLY and CDR2 is FYNNEI. This CDR3 has 12 residues. Patients picked for sequencing had shown CD8+CD57+ cell expansion detected by flow cytometry. Profiling of TCR beta VDJ combinations and CDR3 sequences used genomic DNA as template. TCRdb ran MiXCR on the reads and lists one entry per CDR3 protein. The table includes approximately 190,000 distinct CDR3 sequences, nearly 50% detected once. As for this clonotype: Its antigen is not known.

V usage is TRBV2 and J usage is TRBJ1-2, with unresolved D. The TCR comes from a human donor with aplastic anemia. The sample was sorted CD4+, CD8+, or CD8+CD57+ T cells (not recorded which) from PBMCs. The CDR3 sequence is CARSEENYGYTF. The DNA for the CDR3 is TGTGCCAGGTCGGAGGAGAACTATGGCTACACCTTC.